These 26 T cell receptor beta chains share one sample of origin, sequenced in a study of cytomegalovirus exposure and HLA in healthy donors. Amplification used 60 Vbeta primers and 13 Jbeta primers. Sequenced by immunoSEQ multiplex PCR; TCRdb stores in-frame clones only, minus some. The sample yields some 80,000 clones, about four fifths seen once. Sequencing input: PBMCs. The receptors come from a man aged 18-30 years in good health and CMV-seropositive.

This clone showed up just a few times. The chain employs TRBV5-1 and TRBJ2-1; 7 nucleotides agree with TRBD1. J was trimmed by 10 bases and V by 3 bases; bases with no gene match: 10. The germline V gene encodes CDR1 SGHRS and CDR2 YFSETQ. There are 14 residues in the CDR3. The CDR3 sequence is CASSWPGTEGEQFF. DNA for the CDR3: TGCGCCAGCAGCTGGCCCGGGACAGAGGGGGAGCAGTTCTTC.

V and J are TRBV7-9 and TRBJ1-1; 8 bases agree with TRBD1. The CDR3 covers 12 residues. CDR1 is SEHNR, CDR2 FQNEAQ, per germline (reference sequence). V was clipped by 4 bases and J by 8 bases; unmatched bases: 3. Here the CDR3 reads CASSSDRVEAFF. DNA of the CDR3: TGTGCCAGCAGCTCGGACAGGGTGGAAGCTTTCTTT.

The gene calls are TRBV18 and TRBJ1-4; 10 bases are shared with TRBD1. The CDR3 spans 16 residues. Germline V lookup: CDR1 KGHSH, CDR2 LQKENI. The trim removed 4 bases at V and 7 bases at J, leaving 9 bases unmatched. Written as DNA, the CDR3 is TGTGCCAGCTCACTCGACCTGACAGGGGGCACTGAAAAACTGTTTTTT. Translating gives CASSLDLTGGTEKLFF.

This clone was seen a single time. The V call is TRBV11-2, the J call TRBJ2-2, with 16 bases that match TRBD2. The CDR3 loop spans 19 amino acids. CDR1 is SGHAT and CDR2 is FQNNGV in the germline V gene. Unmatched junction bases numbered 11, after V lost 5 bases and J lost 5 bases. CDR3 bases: TGTGCCAGCAGCGAGGGGGGACTAGCGGGAGGGGGTCGGACCGGGGAGCTGTTTTTT. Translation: CASSEGGLAGGGRTGELFF.

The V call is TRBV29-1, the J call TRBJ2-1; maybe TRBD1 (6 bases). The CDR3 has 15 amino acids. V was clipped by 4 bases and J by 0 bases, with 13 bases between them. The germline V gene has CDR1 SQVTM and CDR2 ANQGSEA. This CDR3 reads CSVGAQGSSYNEQFF. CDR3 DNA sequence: TGCAGCGTTGGAGCCCAGGGGAGCTCCTACAATGAGCAGTTCTTC.

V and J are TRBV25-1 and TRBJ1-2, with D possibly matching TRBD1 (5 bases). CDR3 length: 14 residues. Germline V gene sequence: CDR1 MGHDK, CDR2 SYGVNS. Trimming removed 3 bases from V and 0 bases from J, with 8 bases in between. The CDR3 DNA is TGTGCCAGCAGTGATACAGGATCTAACTATGGCTACACCTTC. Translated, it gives CASSDTGSNYGYTF.

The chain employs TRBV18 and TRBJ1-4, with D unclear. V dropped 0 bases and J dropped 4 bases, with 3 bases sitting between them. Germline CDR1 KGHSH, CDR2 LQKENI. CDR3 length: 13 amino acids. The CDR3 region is CASSPPYNEKLFF. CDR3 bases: TGTGCCAGCTCACCACCCTATAATGAAAAACTGTTTTTT.

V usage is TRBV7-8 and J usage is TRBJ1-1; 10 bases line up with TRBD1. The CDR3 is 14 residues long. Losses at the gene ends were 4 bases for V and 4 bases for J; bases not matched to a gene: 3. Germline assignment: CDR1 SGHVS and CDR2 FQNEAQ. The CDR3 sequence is CASSWDRGRTEAFF. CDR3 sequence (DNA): TGTGCCAGCAGCTGGGACAGGGGCCGCACTGAAGCTTTCTTT.

This CDR3 is CASSGAQGLFRADTQYF. Here the CDR3 DNA reads TGTGCCAGCAGCGGAGCGCAGGGATTGTTTAGGGCAGATACGCAGTATTTT. The chain is built from TRBV7-9 and TRBJ2-3; the D gene is possibly TRBD1 (5 bases). The V gene's germline CDR1 is SEHNR and CDR2 FQNEAQ (reference sequence). This CDR3 region has 17 residues. The V end lost 5 bases, the J end lost 4 bases, and 22 bases lay between the germline ends.

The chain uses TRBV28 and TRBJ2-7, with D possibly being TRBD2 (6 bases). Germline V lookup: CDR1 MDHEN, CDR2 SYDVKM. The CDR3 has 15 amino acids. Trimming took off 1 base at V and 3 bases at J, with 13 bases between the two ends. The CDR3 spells CASSLSGGAVYEQYF. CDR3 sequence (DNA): TGTGCCAGCAGTTTATCCGGGGGAGCGGTCTACGAGCAGTACTTC.

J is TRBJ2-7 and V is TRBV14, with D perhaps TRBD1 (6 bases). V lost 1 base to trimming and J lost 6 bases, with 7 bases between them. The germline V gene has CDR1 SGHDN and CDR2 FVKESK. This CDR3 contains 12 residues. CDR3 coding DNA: TGTGCCAGCAGCCAAGCGACAGGCGAGCAGTACTTC. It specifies CASSQATGEQYF.

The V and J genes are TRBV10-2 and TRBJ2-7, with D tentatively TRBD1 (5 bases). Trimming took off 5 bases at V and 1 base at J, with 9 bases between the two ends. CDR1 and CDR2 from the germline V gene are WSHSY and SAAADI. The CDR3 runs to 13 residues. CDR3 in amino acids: CASSLAGSYEQYF. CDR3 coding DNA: TGCGCCAGCAGTCTCGCAGGGTCCTACGAGCAGTACTTC.

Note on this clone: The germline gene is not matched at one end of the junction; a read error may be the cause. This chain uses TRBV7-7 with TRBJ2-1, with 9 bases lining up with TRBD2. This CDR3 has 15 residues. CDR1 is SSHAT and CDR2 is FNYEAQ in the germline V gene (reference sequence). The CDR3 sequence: CASSPRASGKGEQFF. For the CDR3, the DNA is TGTGCTAGCAGCCCGAGGGCTAGCGGGAAGGGTGAGCAGTTCTTC. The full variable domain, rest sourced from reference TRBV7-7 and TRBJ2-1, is GAGVSQSPRYKVTKRGQDVTLRCDPISSHATLYWYQQALGQGPEFLTYFNYEAQPDKSGLPSDRFSAERPEGSISTLTIQRTEQRDSAMYRCASSPRASGKGEQFFGPGTRLTVL.

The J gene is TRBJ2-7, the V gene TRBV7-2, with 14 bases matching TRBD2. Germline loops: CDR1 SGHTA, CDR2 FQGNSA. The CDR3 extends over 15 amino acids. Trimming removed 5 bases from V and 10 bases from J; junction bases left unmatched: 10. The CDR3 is CASSLSGTSGRIQYF. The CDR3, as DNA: TGTGCCAGCAGCCTCTCCGGGACTAGCGGGAGAATTCAGTACTTC.

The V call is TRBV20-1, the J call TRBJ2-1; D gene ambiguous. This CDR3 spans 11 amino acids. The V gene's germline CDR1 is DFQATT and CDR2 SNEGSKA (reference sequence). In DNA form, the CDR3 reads TGCAGCCCAAGTCTAGACAATGAGCAGTTCTTC. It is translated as CSPSLDNEQFF.

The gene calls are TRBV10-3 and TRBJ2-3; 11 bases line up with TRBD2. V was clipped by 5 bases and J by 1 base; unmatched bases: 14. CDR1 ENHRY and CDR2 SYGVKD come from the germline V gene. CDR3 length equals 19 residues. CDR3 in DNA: TGTGCCATCAGTTACGGTTTAGGTAGCGGGAGGGTAGGCACAGATACGCAGTATTTT. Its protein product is CAISYGLGSGRVGTDTQYF.

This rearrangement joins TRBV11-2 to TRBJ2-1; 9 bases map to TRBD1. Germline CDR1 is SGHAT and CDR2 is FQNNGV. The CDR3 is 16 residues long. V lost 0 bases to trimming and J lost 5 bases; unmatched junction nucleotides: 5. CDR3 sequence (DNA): TGTGCCAGCAGCTTAGATGGGACAGGGAGTAACAATGAGCAGTTCTTC. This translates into CASSLDGTGSNNEQFF.

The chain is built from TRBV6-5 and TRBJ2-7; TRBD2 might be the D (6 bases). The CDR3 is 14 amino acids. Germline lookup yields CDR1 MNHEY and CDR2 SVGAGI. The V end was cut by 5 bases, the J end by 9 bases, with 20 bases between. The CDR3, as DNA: TGTGCCAGCAGTGGTTTGGGAGCGCTCGGGGGGCAGTACTTC. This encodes CASSGLGALGGQYF.

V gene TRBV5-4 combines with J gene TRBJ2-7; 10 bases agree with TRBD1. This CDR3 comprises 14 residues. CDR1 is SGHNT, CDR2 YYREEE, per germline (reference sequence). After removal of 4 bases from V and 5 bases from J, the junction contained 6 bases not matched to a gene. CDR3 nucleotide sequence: TGTGCCAGCAGCGCCGACAGGGGGCGGGACGAGCAGTACTTC. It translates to CASSADRGRDEQYF. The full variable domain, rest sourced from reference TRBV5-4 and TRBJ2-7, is ETGVTQSPTHLIKTRGQQVTLRCSSQSGHNTVSWYQQALGQGPQFIFQYYREEENGRGNFPPRFSGLQFPNYSSELNVNALELDDSALYLCASSADRGRDEQYFGPGTRLTVT.

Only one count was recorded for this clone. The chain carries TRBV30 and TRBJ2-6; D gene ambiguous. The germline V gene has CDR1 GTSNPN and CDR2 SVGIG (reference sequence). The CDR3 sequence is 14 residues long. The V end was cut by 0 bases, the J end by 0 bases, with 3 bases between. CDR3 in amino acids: CAWSVHSGANVLTF. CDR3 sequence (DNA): TGTGCCTGGAGTGTACACTCTGGGGCCAACGTCCTGACTTTC.

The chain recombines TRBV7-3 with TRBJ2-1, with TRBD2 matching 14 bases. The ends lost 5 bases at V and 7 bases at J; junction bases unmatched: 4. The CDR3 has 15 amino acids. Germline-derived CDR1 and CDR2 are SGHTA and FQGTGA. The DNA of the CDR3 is TGTGCCAGCAGCCTGACTAGCGGGAGGGAGAATGAGCAGTTCTTC. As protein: CASSLTSGRENEQFF. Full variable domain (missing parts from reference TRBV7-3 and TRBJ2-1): GAGVSQTPSNKVTEKGKYVELRCDPISGHTALYWYRQSLGQGPEFLIYFQGTGAADDSGLPNDRFFAVRPEGSVSTLKIQRTERGDSAVYLCASSLTSGRENEQFFGPGTRLTVL.

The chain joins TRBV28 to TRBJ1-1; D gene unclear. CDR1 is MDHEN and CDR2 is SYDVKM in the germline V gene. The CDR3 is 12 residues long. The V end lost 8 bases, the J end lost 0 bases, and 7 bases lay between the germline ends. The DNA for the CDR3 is TGTGCCAGCGGGGAGATGAACACTGAAGCTTTCTTT. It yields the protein CASGEMNTEAFF.

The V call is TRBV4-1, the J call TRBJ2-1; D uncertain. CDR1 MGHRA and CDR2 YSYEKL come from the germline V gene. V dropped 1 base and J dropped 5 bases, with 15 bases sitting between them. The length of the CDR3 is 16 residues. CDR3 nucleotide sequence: TGCGCCAGCAGCCAAGTGGTTGCTGGGCCGGACAATGAGCAGTTCTTC. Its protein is CASSQVVAGPDNEQFF.

The CDR3 DNA sequence: TGTGCCAGCAGCGCAGCCCCCGGGACAGTAACCTACGAGCAGTACTTC. Translated, it gives CASSAAPGTVTYEQYF. The rearrangement uses TRBV9 and TRBJ2-7; 7 bases agree with TRBD1. The germline V gene encodes CDR1 SGDLS and CDR2 YYNGEE. The length of the CDR3 is 16 residues. The J segment lost 2 bases and the V segment lost 3 bases, leaving 11 bases of the junction unmatched.

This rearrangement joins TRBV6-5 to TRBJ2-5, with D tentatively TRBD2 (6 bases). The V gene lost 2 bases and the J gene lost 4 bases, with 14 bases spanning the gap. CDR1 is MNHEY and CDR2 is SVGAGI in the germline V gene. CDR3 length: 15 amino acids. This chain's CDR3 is CASSYVTVGGETQYF. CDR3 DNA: TGTGCCAGCAGTTACGTGACAGTCGGGGGAGAGACCCAGTACTTC.

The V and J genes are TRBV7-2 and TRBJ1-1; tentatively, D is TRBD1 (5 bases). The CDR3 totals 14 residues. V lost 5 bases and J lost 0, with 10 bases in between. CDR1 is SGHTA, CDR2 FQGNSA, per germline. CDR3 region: CASSPRAMNTEAFF. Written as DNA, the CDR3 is TGTGCCAGCAGCCCCAGGGCTATGAACACTGAAGCTTTCTTT.